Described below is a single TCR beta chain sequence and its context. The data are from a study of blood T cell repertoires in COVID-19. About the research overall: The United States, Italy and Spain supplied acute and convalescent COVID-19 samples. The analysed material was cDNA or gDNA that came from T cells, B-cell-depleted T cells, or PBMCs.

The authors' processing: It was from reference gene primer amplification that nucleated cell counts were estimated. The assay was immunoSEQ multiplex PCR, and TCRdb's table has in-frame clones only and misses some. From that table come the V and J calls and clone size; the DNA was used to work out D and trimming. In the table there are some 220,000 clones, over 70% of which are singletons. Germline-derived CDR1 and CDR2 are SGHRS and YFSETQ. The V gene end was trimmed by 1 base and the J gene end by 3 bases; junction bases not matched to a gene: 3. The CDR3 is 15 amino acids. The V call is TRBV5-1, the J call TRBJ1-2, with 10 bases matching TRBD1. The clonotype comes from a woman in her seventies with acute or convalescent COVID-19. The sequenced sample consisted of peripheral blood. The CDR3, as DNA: TGCGCCAGCAGCTTGCGAGGACAGGGGGACTATGGCTACACCTTC. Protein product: CASSLRGQGDYGYTF.